This TCR beta chain was sequenced during a study of CD8+CD57+ T cells in acquired aplastic anemia. Study at large: DNA per sorted CD4+ or CD8+ sample ranged about 0.2 to 27.4 ug, averaging roughly 3.2 ug. For CD4+ cells, healthy donors had an average of approximately 9.8 million reads.

Points on this clonotype: Its cognate antigen is unknown.

General study findings and limits: Researchers report that around 29 CD8+ CDR3 sequences appeared in both patients and controls.

TCR beta VDJ and CDR3 profiles were obtained from a genomic DNA template. TCRdb analysed the reads with MiXCR anew, one entry per CDR3 protein. The sample shows 90,000 to 130,000 distinct CDR3 sequences, around 53% of them seen only once. The CDR3 is 14 residues long. The V segment lost 6 bases and the J segment 6 bases; nucleotides outside the gene matches: 11. Germline V gene data show CDR1 as DFQATT and CDR2 as SNEGSKA (reference sequence). This sequence joins TRBV20-1 and TRBJ2-7; 10 positions match TRBD1. The clonotype was recovered from a human donor in good health, serving as a control. The sequencing sample was made of sorted CD4+, CD8+, or CD8+CD57+ T cells (not recorded which) from PBMCs. The CDR3 nucleotides are TGCAGTGCAACGACAGGGGGCGCCGTGGGCGAGCAGTACTTC. Residues: CSATTGGAVGEQYF.